This is a list of T cell receptor beta chains from one sample in a study of blood T cell repertoires in COVID-19. Profiling relied on immunoSEQ multiplex PCR, and the TCRdb table lists in-frame clones only, not all of them. The sample lists roughly 200,000 clones, about 83% occurring once. The sample consisted of PBMCs or T cells enriched from blood (not recorded which). All receptors derive from a woman in her 30s who had been exposed to COVID-19. CDR3s include the opening cysteine and the closing phenylalanine or tryptophan. A D gene is named only where the DNA matches it firmly. Clone size is shown for a subset of rows, as once, few, many or a class of expanded clone.

cdr3_length: 14
clone_size: -
j_call: TRBJ2-5
v_call: TRBV5-1
d_call: -
cdr3_aa: CASSFQGGQETQYF
cdr3_nt: TGCGCCAGCAGCTTCCAGGGGGGCCAAGAGACCCAGTACTTC

cdr3_length: 13
clone_size: many
j_call: TRBJ1-6
v_call: TRBV6-4
d_call: -
cdr3_aa: CASSDSDRSPLHF
cdr3_nt: TGTGCCAGCAGTGACTCCGACAGGTCACCCCTCCACTTT

cdr3_length: 13
clone_size: once
j_call: TRBJ1-3
v_call: TRBV28
d_call: -
cdr3_aa: CASSSGRRNTIYF
cdr3_nt: TGTGCCAGCAGCTCCGGGAGGAGAAACACCATATATTTT

cdr3_length: 16
clone_size: -
j_call: TRBJ1-6
v_call: TRBV5-5
d_call: TRBD1
cdr3_aa: CASSLEVRGRNSPLHF
cdr3_nt: TGTGCCAGCAGCTTGGAAGTCAGGGGGCGGAATTCACCCCTCCACTTT

cdr3_length: 15
clone_size: -
j_call: TRBJ1-4
v_call: TRBV2
d_call: TRBD1
cdr3_aa: CASTGQGAPNEKLFF
cdr3_nt: TGTGCCAGCACCGGACAGGGAGCCCCTAATGAAAAACTGTTTTTT

cdr3_length: 14
clone_size: -
j_call: TRBJ2-3
v_call: TRBV9
d_call: -
cdr3_aa: CASSVYPSTDTQYF
cdr3_nt: TGTGCCAGCAGCGTATATCCTAGCACAGATACGCAGTATTTT

cdr3_length: 13
clone_size: -
j_call: TRBJ1-1
v_call: TRBV6-5
d_call: -
cdr3_aa: CASSSGRNTEAFF
cdr3_nt: TGTGCCAGCAGTTCCGGTCGGAACACTGAAGCTTTCTTT

cdr3_length: 14
clone_size: -
j_call: TRBJ1-1
v_call: TRBV19
d_call: -
cdr3_aa: CASSIQVRDTEAFF
cdr3_nt: TGTGCCAGTAGTATACAGGTCAGGGACACTGAAGCTTTCTTT

cdr3_length: 16
clone_size: -
j_call: TRBJ1-5
v_call: TRBV6-1
d_call: -
cdr3_aa: CASSESLQEEHQPQHF
cdr3_nt: TGTGCCAGCAGTGAAAGTCTGCAGGAGGAGCATCAGCCCCAGCATTTT

cdr3_length: 12
clone_size: few
j_call: TRBJ1-1
v_call: TRBV29-1
d_call: TRBD1
cdr3_aa: CSVEGTGVEAFF
cdr3_nt: TGCAGCGTTGAAGGGACAGGGGTTGAAGCTTTCTTT

cdr3_length: 17
clone_size: -
j_call: TRBJ2-1
v_call: TRBV5-5
d_call: TRBD2
cdr3_aa: CASSLTSGGFSYNEQFF
cdr3_nt: TGTGCCAGCAGCTTGACTAGCGGGGGGTTCTCCTACAATGAGCAGTTCTTC

cdr3_length: 16
clone_size: -
j_call: TRBJ2-1
v_call: TRBV27
d_call: -
cdr3_aa: CASSLLPGSSYNEQFF
cdr3_nt: TGTGCCAGCAGTTTACTGCCAGGGTCATCCTACAATGAGCAGTTCTTC

cdr3_length: 11
clone_size: -
j_call: TRBJ2-5
v_call: TRBV5-1
d_call: -
cdr3_aa: CASSLQETQYF
cdr3_nt: TGCGCCAGCAGCCTACAAGAGACCCAGTACTTC

cdr3_length: 17
clone_size: once
j_call: TRBJ2-3
v_call: TRBV4-2
d_call: -
cdr3_aa: CASSHPIQESGTDTQYF
cdr3_nt: TGTGCCAGCAGCCACCCGATTCAAGAATCGGGCACAGATACGCAGTATTTT

cdr3_length: 15
clone_size: -
j_call: TRBJ2-5
v_call: TRBV6-5
d_call: -
cdr3_aa: CASSRPGSGRGTQYF
cdr3_nt: TGTGCCAGCAGTCGACCCGGTTCGGGTCGGGGGACCCAGTACTTC

cdr3_length: 16
clone_size: -
j_call: TRBJ1-5
v_call: TRBV7-9
d_call: TRBD1
cdr3_aa: CASSLGTGNTNQPQHF
cdr3_nt: TGTGCCAGCAGCTTAGGGACAGGGAATACCAATCAGCCCCAGCATTTT